This entry describes one T cell receptor (beta chain). This CDR3 has 16 residues. CDR1 and CDR2 (germline): SGHRS, YFSETQ. V was trimmed by 4 bases and J by 5 bases, leaving 21 bases between them. Which cohort a participant joined came from the clinical history participants gave. The study counted Cohort 3 donors as recovered given two negative PCRs, clearance, or symptom resolution. The assay was immunoSEQ multiplex PCR, and TCRdb's table has in-frame clones only and misses some. The sample lists roughly 250,000 clones, roughly 86% occurring once. These data originate in a study of blood T cell repertoires in COVID-19. Study-level information: Collection of acute and convalescent COVID-19 samples took place in the United States, Italy and Spain.

This sequence joins TRBV5-1 and TRBJ1-1; D might be TRBD1 (6 bases). The specimen was PBMCs or T cells enriched from blood (not recorded which). The receptor was isolated from a woman between 45 and 60 years old who had recovered from COVID-19. The CDR3 region has the DNA TGCGCCAGCAGCCCAGACCCTCAGGGGAGAAGGACTGAAGCTTTCTTT. Encoded protein: CASSPDPQGRRTEAFF.